The 7 T cell receptor beta chains in this list originate from one sample, sequenced in a study of T cell responses to AZD1222 COVID-19 vaccine (dated by TCRdb to 2020 to 2022). The time point label of this sample denotes: about 28 days (+/-7) after the second vaccine dose. Receptors were amplified or captured by the immunoSEQ multiplex PCR assay. Held by TCRdb, this immuneACCESS table contains in-frame sequences only and omits some clones. Under half of the omission traces to an unresolved V gene where checked; the cause of the rest is unknown. Within this sample are 150,000 to 200,000 clones, with 92% of them counted one time only. 1% to 1.5% of the sample is in the top ten clones. Sequenced here: peripheral blood, sampled 28 days after the second AZD1222 dose. These receptors all come from an adult who received the AZD1222 COVID-19 vaccine.

The chain couples TRBV18 to TRBJ1-1; no clear D gene. V lost 3 bases and J lost 10, with 18 bases in between. The CDR3 is 14 residues long. In germline, CDR1 is KGHSH, CDR2 LQKENI. CDR3 sequence: CASSPNKGSTPAFF. The CDR3 DNA follows: TGTGCCAGCTCACCCAACAAAGGGTCGACACCAGCTTTCTTT.

The V call is TRBV7-8, the J call TRBJ2-7; D is ambiguous. V lost 5 bases, J lost 9 bases, and 17 bases lay in between. There are 13 residues in the CDR3. Germline CDR1 reads SGHVS; CDR2 reads FQNEAQ. The CDR3 is CASSPELRSGQYF. The CDR3 DNA reads TGTGCCAGCAGCCCCGAATTACGATCGGGGCAGTACTTC.

There are a few counts of this clone. CDR3 sequence reads: CATSDFGQGTNQPQHF. The DNA of the CDR3 is TGTGCCACCAGTGATTTTGGGCAGGGGACCAATCAGCCCCAGCATTTT. The J gene is TRBJ1-5, the V gene TRBV24-1; weak D call: TRBD1 (6 bases). V was clipped by 1 base and J by 3 bases, with 12 bases between them. Germline assignment: CDR1 KGHDR and CDR2 SFDVKD. The CDR3 covers 16 residues.

The chain links TRBV2 to TRBJ1-6; TRBD1 agrees at 7 bases. The CDR3 is made up of 12 amino acids. The V segment lost 8 bases and the J segment 7 bases; nucleotides outside the gene matches: 2. Looked up from germline, CDR1 is SNHLY and CDR2 is FYNNEI. The CDR3 nucleotides are TGTGCCAGCGAGACAGGGAATTCACCCCTCCACTTT. Its protein product is CASETGNSPLHF.

The chain joins TRBV11-1 to TRBJ1-1; TRBD1 matches at 7 bases. The CDR3 extends over 15 amino acids. Germline V CDR1 and CDR2: SGHAT, FQDESV (reference sequence). J was trimmed by 3 bases and V by 3 bases; bases with no gene match: 7. The CDR3 region has the DNA TGTGCCAGCAGCTTGGACAGGTCCCCCTACACTGAAGCTTTCTTT. Protein: CASSLDRSPYTEAFF.

In DNA, the CDR3 is TGTGCCAGCAGCCAAGAGGGGAGCTATGGCTACACCTTC. The encoded protein is CASSQEGSYGYTF. V is TRBV14 and J is TRBJ1-2, with unresolved D. From germline, CDR1 is SGHDN and CDR2 FVKESK. This CDR3 contains 13 residues. Trimming took off 0 bases at V and 4 bases at J, with 6 bases between the two ends.

This clone has a single count. J is TRBJ2-7 and V is TRBV28, with 10 positions matching TRBD1. The CDR3 contains 16 residues. V was pared by 2 bases and J by 4 bases, with 8 bases of the junction left unmatched. CDR1 MDHEN and CDR2 SYDVKM come from the germline V gene. CDR3 DNA sequence: TGTGCCAGCAGTTTAGGGGTCCGGACAGGGGGTTACGAGCAGTACTTC. It is translated as CASSLGVRTGGYEQYF.